Shown below are 32 T cell receptor beta chains from a single sample sequenced in a study of breast tumors, draining lymph nodes, adjacent tissues. TCRdb ran MiXCR on the multiplex PCR reads and lists one entry per CDR3 protein. The sample carries around 230,000 distinct CDR3 sequences, about 30% recorded once. The lymph nodes were axillary draining lymph nodes from breast cancer patients. The material sequenced was axillary lymph node tissue. These receptors all stem from a female donor with breast cancer. Some clones in this sample may be carry-over from other donors' samples.

This clonotype was seen ten or more times. The rearrangement joins TRBV20-1 to TRBJ2-5; 14 bases align to TRBD2. J was trimmed by 5 bases and V by 6 bases; bases with no gene match: 11. The CDR3 consists of 16 residues. Germline assignment: CDR1 DFQATT and CDR2 SNEGSKA (reference sequence). Written as DNA, the CDR3 is TGCAGTGCCCCCGGACTAGCGGGAGGCGAGGGGGAGACCCAGTACTTC. Protein: CSAPGLAGGEGETQYF.

This clonotype was counted many times. As DNA, the CDR3 is TGTGCCAGCAGTTTCCCAACGTCGGGCACAGATACGCAGTATTTT. Translated, it gives CASSFPTSGTDTQYF. V and J are TRBV6-2 or TRBV6-3 and TRBJ2-3, with D unclear. Germline V gene data show CDR1 as MNHEY and CDR2 as SVGEGT. CDR3 size: 15 residues. V lost 4 bases to trimming and J lost 1 base, with 12 bases between them.

This rearrangement joins TRBV7-3 to TRBJ1-1; TRBD1 is a possible D gene (6 bases). V was pared by 8 bases and J by 2 bases, with 30 bases between. Germline V CDR1 and CDR2: SGHTA, FQGTGA. The length of the CDR3 is 19 residues. CDR3 nucleotides: TGTGCCAGCGGAACAGGGTTAGGGGACACCGGGGAAGGAAACACTGAAGCTTTCTTT. Amino acids: CASGTGLGDTGEGNTEAFF.

The chain employs TRBV19 and TRBJ2-5, with D maybe TRBD1 (5 bases). The CDR3 runs 14 residues. CDR1 LNHDA and CDR2 SQIVND come from the germline V gene (reference sequence). V dropped 10 bases and J dropped 5 bases, with 20 bases sitting between them. CDR3 DNA sequence: TGTGCCACCGTGGACACGATACACGCGGAGACCCAGTACTTC. This encodes CATVDTIHAETQYF.

There are many counts of this clonotype. The V and J genes are TRBV20-1 and TRBJ2-3; D is possibly TRBD2 (6 bases). V gave up 4 bases and J gave up 2 bases, with 16 bases separating them. The CDR3 totals 15 residues. Germline V gene sequence: CDR1 DFQATT, CDR2 SNEGSKA (reference sequence). The CDR3 DNA follows: TGCAGTGCTACCCCCGCGGGAATCCTCACAGATACGCAGTATTTT. Translated, it gives CSATPAGILTDTQYF.

This clonotype came up many times. V gene TRBV19 combines with J gene TRBJ1-2; D not resolved. Deletions cut 6 bases from V and 4 bases from J, with 15 bases between. This CDR3 has 14 amino acids. Germline V gene sequence: CDR1 LNHDA, CDR2 SQIVND (reference sequence). This CDR3 reads CASSPGRVGYGYTF. CDR3 nucleotide sequence: TGTGCCAGTAGCCCCGGGAGGGTCGGCTATGGCTACACCTTC.

The sample holds one count of this clonotype. The genes are TRBV7-9 and TRBJ2-1; TRBD2 aligns across 12 bases. V lost 5 bases to trimming and J lost 3 bases; unmatched junction nucleotides: 11. The CDR3 extends over 18 amino acids. Germline V gives CDR1 SEHNR, CDR2 FQNEAQ (reference sequence). Written as DNA, the CDR3 is TGTGCCAGCAGCCCGCCACTCACTAGCGGGAGGTTCTACAATGAGCAGTTCTTC. Translated: CASSPPLTSGRFYNEQFF.

This clonotype was detected ten times or more. The chain joins TRBV7-8 to TRBJ2-7; 8 nucleotides match TRBD2. J gave up 2 bases and V 2 bases, and 5 bases lay outside the gene matches. Germline CDR1 reads SGHVS; CDR2 reads FQNEAQ. The CDR3 consists of 15 residues. The CDR3, as DNA: TGTGCCAGCAGCTTAAGCGGGAGTCGAACCTACGAGCAGTACTTC. Translating gives CASSLSGSRTYEQYF. The complete variable domain, with remaining parts taken from reference TRBV7-8 and TRBJ2-7, reads GAGVSQSPRYKVAKRGQDVALRCDPISGHVSLFWYQQALGQGPEFLTYFQNEAQLDKSGLPSDRFFAERPEGSVSTLKIQRTQQEDSAVYLCASSLSGSRTYEQYFGPGTRLTVT.

Ten or more counts support this clonotype. The V gene is TRBV20-1, the J gene TRBJ2-5; D not certain. The CDR3 has 13 amino acids. V was trimmed by 3 bases and J by 1 base, leaving 9 bases between them. The germline V gene has CDR1 DFQATT and CDR2 SNEGSKA (reference sequence). CDR3 in amino acids: CSASRRSQETQYF. CDR3 nucleotide sequence: TGCAGTGCTAGTAGGCGGTCCCAAGAGACCCAGTACTTC.

This chain connects TRBV10-3 to TRBJ2-3, with D tentatively TRBD2 (7 bases). The V gene's germline CDR1 is ENHRY and CDR2 SYGVKD. V shed 4 bases and J shed 6 bases, with 17 bases lying between them. CDR3 size: 15 residues. The CDR3 DNA reads TGTGCCATCAGTGCTAGAGGGGGAGGGTGGGATACGCAGTATTTT. Protein product: CAISARGGGWDTQYF.

The chain uses TRBV30 and TRBJ2-1; D tentatively fits TRBD1 or TRBD2 (5 bases each). Germline V CDR1 and CDR2: GTSNPN, SVGIG (reference sequence). The CDR3 contains 14 residues. Trimming pared 0 bases from V and 10 bases from J, leaving 16 bases between. In DNA, the CDR3 is TGTGCCTGGAGTGTGTCGGGACCCCGTCCCGAGCAGTTCTTC. Translating gives CAWSVSGPRPEQFF. The whole variable domain, remainder taken from reference TRBV30 and TRBJ2-1, is SQTIHQWPATLVQPVGSPLSLECTVEGTSNPNLYWYRQAAGRGLQLLFYSVGIGQISSEVPQNLSASRPQDRQFILSSKKLLLSDSGFYLCAWSVSGPRPEQFFGPGTRLTVL.

This clonotype was observed once. One base away lies a much larger clone, so this may be a sequencing read error. This likely comes from a read error, as the CDR3 has no conserved phenylalanine or tryptophan at its end. The chain uses TRBV4-1 and TRBJ1-1; D is possibly TRBD1 (6 bases). The CDR3 spans 14 residues. V lost 5 bases to trimming and J lost 1 base, with 11 bases between them. Looked up from germline, CDR1 is MGHRA and CDR2 is YSYEKL. The CDR3 loop is CASSSQGGNTEAFC. CDR3 coding DNA: TGCGCCAGCAGCTCACAGGGAGGGAACACTGAAGCTTTCTGT.

This clonotype was counted many times. The chain recombines TRBV12-3 or TRBV12-4 with TRBJ2-1; 8 bases fit TRBD2. V lost 3 bases to trimming and J lost 3 bases; unmatched junction nucleotides: 4. The CDR3 runs to 15 residues. The CDR3 protein is CASSLGGGIYNEQFF. The CDR3 coding sequence is TGTGCCAGCAGTTTGGGCGGGGGGATCTACAATGAGCAGTTCTTC.

Comments on this clonotype: The junction differs from germline at one of its ends, possibly a read error. The V gene is TRBV2, the J gene TRBJ2-6; D perhaps matches TRBD1 (6 bases). CDR1 SNHLY and CDR2 FYNNEI come from the germline V gene. The CDR3 runs to 15 residues. In DNA, the CDR3 is TGTGCCAGCAGTGAAGCGACGGGGATCGGGGACACTGAAGCTTTC. Translating gives CASSEATGIGDTEAF.

Ten or more counts support this clonotype. The V and J genes are TRBV5-1 and TRBJ2-7, with TRBD1 matching 9 bases. Per germline, CDR1 SGHRS and CDR2 YFSETQ. J lost 3 bases, V lost 4 bases, and 8 bases had no gene match. The CDR3 has 15 residues. CDR3 sequence: CASSVSTGGGYEQYF. As DNA, the CDR3 is TGCGCCAGCAGCGTTAGCACAGGGGGCGGCTACGAGCAGTACTTC.

In its sample, this clonotype was seen many times. The V call is TRBV20-1, the J call TRBJ2-1; a possible D gene is TRBD1 (6 bases). Trimming left V 6 bases short and J 3 bases short, with 18 bases between. The length of the CDR3 is 15 residues. Germline V lookup: CDR1 DFQATT, CDR2 SNEGSKA (reference sequence). The CDR3 sequence is CSATTGTRVYNEQFF. CDR3 nucleotides: TGCAGTGCCACGACCGGGACAAGGGTCTACAATGAGCAGTTCTTC.

This clonotype has ten or more counts. The V and J genes are TRBV15 and TRBJ2-4, with a possible D match to TRBD2 (6 bases). CDR3 length equals 15 residues. Germline V CDR1 and CDR2: LNHNV, YYDKDF (reference sequence). Trimming shortened V by 0 bases and J by 7 bases, and 13 bases separated the two germline ends. CDR3 protein: CATSRDSEGVNIQYF. The CDR3, as DNA: TGTGCCACCAGCAGAGATTCGGAGGGAGTCAACATTCAGTACTTC.

V gene TRBV28 combines with J gene TRBJ1-5; D unresolved. The germline CDR1 and CDR2 sequences are MDHEN and SYDVKM. This CDR3 region has 16 residues. Trimming shortened V by 3 bases and J by 2 bases, and 14 bases separated the two germline ends. CDR3: CASSFFLRSGNQPQHF. CDR3 coding DNA: TGTGCCAGCAGTTTCTTCTTACGGTCGGGCAATCAGCCCCAGCATTTT.

This clonotype was detected many times. The junction departs from the called germline gene at one end, perhaps through a read error. V gene TRBV19 combines with J gene TRBJ2-5; 10 bases are a match to TRBD2. Germline V gene sequence: CDR1 LNHDA, CDR2 SQIVND (reference sequence). The CDR3 loop spans 17 amino acids. The CDR3 spells CASSIGLAGVSGETQSF. As DNA, the CDR3 is TGTGCCAGTAGTATAGGGCTAGCGGGAGTATCGGGAGAGACCCAGTCCTTC.

In its sample, this clonotype was seen a few times. V and J are TRBV3-1 and TRBJ2-5; TRBD2 matches at 11 bases. The V segment lost 8 bases and the J segment 5 bases; nucleotides outside the gene matches: 7. CDR3 length: 14 residues. Germline V gene lookup returns CDR1 LGHDT and CDR2 YNNKEL (reference sequence). CDR3 amino acids: CASGLAGGEETQYF. In nucleotides, the CDR3 is TGTGCCAGCGGATTAGCGGGGGGGGAGGAGACCCAGTACTTC.

In its sample, this clonotype was seen many times. The DNA for the CDR3 is TGTGCCAGTAGGGGGACAGGAGGACAGCCCCAGCATTTT. The encoded protein is CASRGTGGQPQHF. The rearrangement joins TRBV19 to TRBJ1-5; 8 bases line up with TRBD1. Germline V gene lookup returns CDR1 LNHDA and CDR2 SQIVND (reference sequence). The CDR3 runs to 13 residues. V lost 6 bases to trimming and J lost 7 bases; unmatched junction nucleotides: 5.

About this clonotype itself: A much larger clonotype is one base distant, so this may be a read error. The chain has TRBV2 and TRBJ2-4; a possible D gene is TRBD1 (6 bases). Germline CDR1 is SNHLY and CDR2 is FYNNEI. The CDR3 has 12 residues. The CDR3 loop is CAGSEGGNIQYF. CDR3 sequence (DNA): TGTGCCGGCAGTGAAGGGGGAAACATTCAGTACTTC.

The genes are TRBV3-1 and TRBJ1-1; D is unresolved. This CDR3 is built from 13 residues. Germline V gene sequence: CDR1 LGHDT, CDR2 YNNKEL (reference sequence). Trimming left V 3 bases short and J 1 base short, with 6 bases between. The CDR3 coding sequence is TGTGCCAGCAGCCATTTAGGGAACACTGAAGCTTTCTTT. As protein: CASSHLGNTEAFF.

A remark on this clonotype: Since a much larger clone is just one base distant, this may be a read error. The chain has TRBV19 and TRBJ2-7; 9 bases line up with TRBD1. CDR1 is LNHDA and CDR2 is SQIVND in the germline V gene (reference sequence). CDR3 length: 17 residues. The CDR3 DNA reads as TGTGCCAGTAGTATATTTACAGGGGGCGCGTCTTCCTACGAGCAGTCCTTC. Amino acid sequence: CASSIFTGGASSYEQSF.

Worth noting for this clonotype: A much larger clone lies one base from this, so it may be a read error. V is TRBV12-3 or TRBV12-4 and J is TRBJ2-4; D is tentatively TRBD1 or TRBD2 (5 bases each). V lost 8 bases and J 0 bases, leaving 11 bases between the germline ends. The CDR3 contains 14 residues. The CDR3 DNA is TGTGCCAGCGCCTCCGGGACAGCCAAAAACATTCAGTACTTC. It encodes CASASGTAKNIQYF.

The chain employs TRBV6-5 and TRBJ2-2; D not certain. Germline loops: CDR1 MNHEY, CDR2 SVGAGI. Trimming took 0 bases from V and 0 from J, leaving 11 bases between them. The CDR3 has 17 amino acids. The CDR3 nucleotides are TGTGCCAGCAGTTACTCGGTGGTTCAGGCGAACACCGGGGAGCTGTTTTTT. Its protein product is CASSYSVVQANTGELFF.

This clonotype has at least ten counts. This chain links TRBV20-1 with TRBJ1-4; D remains unclear. This CDR3 has 17 amino acids. Deletions cut 3 bases from V and 0 bases from J, with 17 bases between. CDR1 is DFQATT, CDR2 SNEGSKA, per germline (reference sequence). The CDR3, as DNA: TGCAGTGCTAGCGGGAACAGAGACCTTGCAACTAATGAAAAACTGTTTTTT. Protein product: CSASGNRDLATNEKLFF.

This clonotype was seen ten or more times. The V gene is TRBV6-6, the J gene TRBJ2-1; the D gene is possibly TRBD2 (5 bases). V dropped 2 bases and J dropped 6 bases, with 5 bases sitting between them. Germline loops: CDR1 MNHNY, CDR2 SVGAGI (reference sequence). The length of the CDR3 is 12 residues. CDR3 sequence reads: CASSYGGNEQFF. In DNA, the CDR3 is TGTGCCAGCAGTTACGGAGGCAATGAGCAGTTCTTC.

This clonotype was seen repeatedly, ten times or more. J is TRBJ1-4 and V is TRBV7-8; D perhaps matches TRBD1 (5 bases). The ends were cut back, 5 bases at V and 8 bases at J, with 15 bases in the middle. The CDR3 totals 14 residues. The germline V gene encodes CDR1 SGHVS and CDR2 FQNEAQ. The CDR3 nucleotides are TGTGCCAGCAGCCCCAGGGAGGGAGGGGAAAAACTGTTTTTT. Protein sequence: CASSPREGGEKLFF.

The sample holds many counts of this clonotype. The chain combines TRBV12-3 or TRBV12-4 with TRBJ1-5; D may be TRBD1 (5 bases). The V end was cut by 5 bases, the J end by 2 bases, with 10 bases between. This CDR3 contains 14 residues. The CDR3, as DNA: TGTGCCAGCAGTATTCAGGGCGGCAATCAGCCCCAGCATTTT. Translated: CASSIQGGNQPQHF.

This clonotype occurred many times. The J gene is TRBJ2-5, the V gene TRBV7-9; D gene unclear. Germline V gives CDR1 SEHNR, CDR2 FQNEAQ (reference sequence). With 5 bases removed from V and 9 bases from J, the gap between germline ends came to 16 bases. There are 13 residues in the CDR3. The CDR3 sequence: CASSPARITAQYF. The CDR3 region has the DNA TGTGCCAGCAGCCCCGCGCGTATTACGGCCCAGTACTTC.

Concerning this clonotype: A read error may be the cause here, since a much bigger clone is one base away. The chain's CDR3 is CASSLGGQGIADSGNTTYF. The CDR3 coding sequence is TGTGCCAGCAGTCTTGGGGGACAGGGTATCGCGGACTCTGGAAACACCACATATTTT. The V call is TRBV12-3 or TRBV12-4, the J call TRBJ1-3, with 9 nucleotides matching TRBD1. The CDR3 spans 19 residues.